The present T cell receptor beta chain was sequenced within a study of PD-1 blockade in classical Hodgkin lymphoma. Study results and limitations: TCR diversity at baseline was reported to be reduced in newly diagnosed patients relative to healthy donors.

In its sample, this clone ranks as medium-sized. Antigen unknown. Each patient experienced a relapse that followed autologous stem cell transplantation, and brentuximab vedotin exposure varied. CDR1 and CDR2 from the germline V gene are SGHRS and YFSETQ. The CDR3 totals 15 residues. After removal of 0 bases from V and 7 bases from J, the junction contained 4 bases not matched to a gene. Sequenced by immunoSEQ multiplex PCR; TCRdb stores in-frame clones only, minus some. This table has about 46,000 clones, around three quarters appearing once. Sequencing used peripheral blood mononuclear cells (PBMCs), obtained before the second cycle of nivolumab. The sequence was collected from a human donor with classical Hodgkin lymphoma. The chain employs TRBV5-1 and TRBJ2-1, with 10 bases that match TRBD2. Here the CDR3 DNA reads TGCGCCAGCAGCTTGGCTCCTAGCGGGAGAAATGAGCAGTTCTTC. The encoded protein is CASSLAPSGRNEQFF.